One and the same sample provided the 21 T cell receptor beta chains below, sequenced in a study of PD-1 blockade in classical Hodgkin lymphoma (TCRdb year 2020). The protocol used for the library was the immunoSEQ multiplex PCR assay. TCRdb retrieved this table from immuneACCESS and kept in-frame rearrangements only. Not all clones are present; in checked studies, unresolved V genes account for under half, and no reason is known for the remainder. This sample lists 6,400 or so clones; about 77% were detected once. 4% of the sample comes from the top ten. Per the publication, the time point label means: cycle 1 day 1 (C1D1), immediately before nivolumab initiation. Every trial patient had relapsed following autologous stem cell transplantation, and prior brentuximab vedotin exposure was what differed among cohorts A, B and C. Using a Miltenyi CD4+ T cell isolation kit, CD4+ T cells were purified from thawed PBMCs through magnetic negative selection.

The sample consisted of CD4+ T cells from blood, taken at baseline. Source of these receptors: a human donor with classical Hodgkin lymphoma.

The rearrangement links TRBV10-2 to TRBJ2-2, with 8 bases matching TRBD2. The V and J ends lost 7 bases and 8 bases, in that order; junction bases with no gene match: 21. CDR3 length equals 18 residues. From germline, CDR1 is WSHSY and CDR2 SAAADI. The CDR3 coding sequence is TGCGCCAGCACCCCCCTAACGCTAGCGGGCTCTCAGGGTGGGGAGCTGTTTTTT. Translation gives CASTPLTLAGSQGGELFF.

The rearrangement joins TRBV4-1 to TRBJ2-1; 11 bases align to TRBD2. Trimming at V came to 6 bases and at J to 2 bases, leaving 15 bases not matched to a gene. Germline V lookup: CDR1 MGHRA, CDR2 YSYEKL. CDR3 length equals 19 residues. CDR3 residues: CASRRLLAGGPLTYNEQFF. The CDR3 DNA sequence: TGCGCCAGCAGACGTCTCCTAGCGGGGGGTCCACTCACCTACAATGAGCAGTTCTTC.

J is TRBJ1-3 and V is TRBV6-6; D remains ambiguous. In germline, CDR1 is MNHNY, CDR2 SVGAGI (reference sequence). Trimming took 9 bases from V and 2 from J, leaving 11 bases between them. CDR3 size: 13 residues. CDR3 nucleotide sequence: TGTGCCAGGGTGTATAGAGCTGGAAACACCATATATTTT. Protein: CARVYRAGNTIYF.

This rearrangement joins TRBV11-2 to TRBJ2-7, with D unresolved. Trimming pared 4 bases from V and 9 bases from J, leaving 19 bases between. CDR1 and CDR2 from the germline V gene are SGHAT and FQNNGV. This CDR3 comprises 14 residues. This CDR3 is CASSSRVAPLRQYF. For the CDR3, the DNA is TGTGCCAGCAGCTCCCGGGTGGCCCCTTTAAGGCAGTACTTC.

In regard to this clone: The junction shows a germline mismatch at one end, possibly a read error. The V call is TRBV2, the J call TRBJ1-5; the D gene is possibly TRBD1 (6 bases). From germline, CDR1 is SNHLY and CDR2 FYNNEI. CDR3 length: 16 residues. The CDR3 sequence: CASYAQGLAYNRPQHF. CDR3 sequence (DNA): TGTGCCAGCTACGCACAGGGTTTGGCATACAATCGGCCCCAGCATTTT. The whole variable domain, remainder taken from reference TRBV2 and TRBJ1-5, is EPEVTQTPSHQVTQMGQEVILRCVPISNHLYFYWYRQILGQKVEFLVSFYNNEISEKSEIFDDQFSVERPDGSNFTLKIRSTKLEDSAMYFCASYAQGLAYNRPQHFGDGTRLSIL.

The chain links TRBV6-9 to TRBJ1-5; D not certain. Germline V gives CDR1 MNHGY, CDR2 SVAAGI. Trimming shortened V by 3 bases and J by 4 bases, and 10 bases separated the two germline ends. CDR3 length: 14 residues. The CDR3 spells CASSYSMTNQPQHF. DNA for the CDR3: TGTGCCAGCAGTTACTCGATGACAAATCAGCCCCAGCATTTT.

The chain employs TRBV28 and TRBJ1-2; D call uncertain. In germline, CDR1 is MDHEN, CDR2 SYDVKM. Trimming shortened V by 3 bases and J by 5 bases, and 7 bases separated the two germline ends. The CDR3 runs 12 residues. CDR3 DNA sequence: TGTGCCAGCAGTTTGACATCGTATGGCTACACCTTC. Translated: CASSLTSYGYTF.

This chain connects TRBV5-5 to TRBJ2-1, with D uncertain. Trimming took off 1 base at V and 9 bases at J, with 8 bases between the two ends. Germline values: CDR1 SGHKS, CDR2 YYEKEE (reference sequence). CDR3 length: 12 residues. The chain's CDR3 is CASSLLGGEQFF. In DNA form, the CDR3 reads TGTGCCAGCAGCTTGTTGGGCGGTGAGCAGTTCTTC.

The chain carries TRBV27 and TRBJ1-6; D unresolved. This CDR3 comprises 16 residues. CDR1 is MNHEY and CDR2 is SMNVEV in the germline V gene (reference sequence). Trimming took 8 bases from V and 6 from J, leaving 20 bases between them. For the CDR3, the DNA is TGTGCCAGCCGGAATTCAAAGACGGGCCCTAATTCACCCCTCCACTTT. Translating it yields CASRNSKTGPNSPLHF.

The rearrangement links TRBV27 to TRBJ2-2; D remains unclear. This CDR3 has 12 residues. V lost 5 bases, J lost 11 bases, and 12 bases lay in between. Looked up from germline, CDR1 is MNHEY and CDR2 is SMNVEV (reference sequence). For the CDR3, the DNA is TGTGCCAGCAGTGATCACCGCGTTGAGCTGTTTTTT. Its translation: CASSDHRVELFF.

The V gene is TRBV7-8, the J gene TRBJ2-5; D is possibly TRBD2 (7 bases). Trimming stripped 2 bases from V and 2 bases from J, with 15 bases between. CDR3 length: 16 amino acids. Germline V gene data show CDR1 as SGHVS and CDR2 as FQNEAQ. The CDR3 nucleotides read TGTGCCAGCAGCTTATCGGGGCGGGGGCGGCAAGAGACCCAGTACTTC. Translating gives CASSLSGRGRQETQYF.

J is TRBJ1-1 and V is TRBV5-1; 7 bases fit TRBD1. Germline-derived CDR1 and CDR2 are SGHRS and YFSETQ. The CDR3 sequence is 13 residues long. Trimming took 3 bases from V and 4 from J; bases not matched to a gene: 3. The CDR3 loop is CASSSGTATEAFF. The CDR3 DNA follows: TGCGCCAGCAGCTCGGGGACAGCCACTGAAGCTTTCTTT.

This sequence joins TRBV5-1 and TRBJ1-3, with no clear D. This CDR3 comprises 14 residues. The germline CDR1 and CDR2 sequences are SGHRS and YFSETQ. V was cut by 0 bases and J by 4 bases, with 8 bases left in between. CDR3 in DNA: TGCGCCAGCAGCTTGGCGGGCAGGGGAAACACCATATATTTT. This encodes CASSLAGRGNTIYF.

The table lists this clone with a few counts. The rearrangement links TRBV28 to TRBJ1-5, with D perhaps matching TRBD1 (6 bases). CDR3 length: 15 residues. With 5 bases removed from V and 6 bases from J, the gap between germline ends came to 17 bases. The germline V gene encodes CDR1 MDHEN and CDR2 SYDVKM. CDR3 loop: CASSPQGPFGQPQHF. In DNA form, the CDR3 reads TGTGCCAGCAGTCCCCAGGGGCCTTTCGGTCAGCCCCAGCATTTT.

Here the CDR3 DNA reads TGTGCCAGCAGCTTGGGCCCTACTCCCTGGGAGCAGTACTTC. Its protein is CASSLGPTPWEQYF. V gene TRBV6-1 combines with J gene TRBJ2-7; D is unclear. The CDR3 consists of 14 residues. Trimming took off 6 bases at V and 7 bases at J, with 19 bases between the two ends. Germline V gene sequence: CDR1 MNHNS, CDR2 SASEGT.

This clone has a handful of counts. The genes are TRBV19 and TRBJ1-6, with TRBD1 identical over 7 bases. Germline-derived CDR1 and CDR2 are LNHDA and SQIVND (reference sequence). V dropped 5 bases and J dropped 9; count of bases not matched to a gene: 7. The CDR3 contains 14 residues. The CDR3 region has the DNA TGTGCCAGTAGTGACGGACAGGTTGGTTCACCCCTCCACTTT. Amino acid sequence: CASSDGQVGSPLHF.

The rearrangement uses TRBV29-1 and TRBJ2-3; a possible D gene is TRBD2 (6 bases). The germline V gene has CDR1 SQVTM and CDR2 ANQGSEA. The CDR3 spans 14 residues. V was clipped by 4 bases and J by 0 bases, with 11 bases between them. CDR3 sequence: CSVVGGASTDTQYF. The CDR3 bases are TGCAGCGTTGTCGGAGGGGCCAGCACAGATACGCAGTATTTT.

This clone has more than one count but fewer than ten. The rearrangement joins TRBV30 to TRBJ1-6, with TRBD1 as a possible D gene (6 bases). The V end lost 1 base, the J end lost 7 bases, and 11 bases lay between the germline ends. The CDR3 runs to 14 residues. Germline V gene sequence: CDR1 GTSNPN, CDR2 SVGIG (reference sequence). The CDR3 here is CAWSGGQGNSPLHF. CDR3 DNA sequence: TGTGCCTGGAGTGGGGGGCAGGGAAATTCACCCCTCCACTTT.

The V gene is TRBV19, the J gene TRBJ2-3; possible D gene TRBD2, 5 bases. The ends were cut back, 5 bases at V and 2 bases at J, with 17 bases in the middle. The CDR3 contains 16 residues. Per the germline V gene, CDR1 is LNHDA and CDR2 is SQIVND (reference sequence). The CDR3 loop is CASSQEAHSLTDTQYF. In DNA, the CDR3 is TGTGCCAGTAGTCAGGAGGCACACTCTCTCACAGATACGCAGTATTTT.

This clone occurred once. The chain links TRBV2 to TRBJ2-7, with D perhaps TRBD2 (5 bases). Between the trimmed V and J ends, which lost 1 base and 3 bases, there was a span of 16 bases. Germline CDR1 is SNHLY and CDR2 is FYNNEI. The CDR3 covers 16 residues. Here the CDR3 reads CASSEGPSLGDYEQYF. The CDR3 nucleotides read TGTGCCAGCAGTGAAGGACCATCCCTCGGGGACTACGAGCAGTACTTC.

The chain links TRBV28 to TRBJ1-4, with D possibly being TRBD1 (6 bases). V shed 8 bases and J shed 2 bases, with 12 bases lying between them. The CDR3 has 14 amino acids. Germline V lookup: CDR1 MDHEN, CDR2 SYDVKM. The CDR3 DNA is TGTGCCAGCGGAACACAGGGTACTAATGAAAAACTGTTTTTT. Translating gives CASGTQGTNEKLFF.